This passage covers 6 T cell receptor beta chains from one sample sequenced in a study of early T cells in non-severe SARS-CoV-2 infection. A single record per CDR3 protein comes from TCRdb applying MiXCR to the 5' RACE reads. The profile shows approximately 56,000 distinct CDR3 sequences, approximately 10% of them singletons. Material for sequencing was whole blood. The receptors were gathered from an adult who was a healthcare worker with PCR-confirmed SARS-CoV-2 infection or an uninfected control (not recorded which).

The table lists this clonotype with many counts. The rearrangement uses TRBV7-2 and TRBJ2-2, with 7 bases that match TRBD2. Germline CDR1 reads SGHTA; CDR2 reads FQGNSA. Germline trimming cut 4 bases from V and 8 bases from J; bases unmatched to any gene: 7. This CDR3 has 14 residues. The CDR3 region is CASSYGGSLGELFF. CDR3 nucleotide sequence: TGTGCCAGCAGCTACGGGGGGAGTCTAGGGGAGCTGTTTTTT.

V gene TRBV4-1 combines with J gene TRBJ1-6, with D unresolved. V dropped 1 base and J dropped 10 bases, with 14 bases sitting between them. The CDR3 totals 15 residues. Germline V CDR1 and CDR2: MGHRA, YSYEKL. The DNA for the CDR3 is TGCGCCAGCAGCCAAGGATCTGGCAGTAAGTCACCCCTCCACTTT. The encoded protein is CASSQGSGSKSPLHF.

Relative to its sample, this clonotype is medium-sized. The chain joins TRBV20-1 to TRBJ1-2; D is undetermined. In germline, CDR1 is DFQATT, CDR2 SNEGSKA (reference sequence). The ends were cut back, 5 bases at V and 5 bases at J, with 12 bases in the middle. The CDR3 spans 12 residues. CDR3 sequence reads: CSALRDWYGYTF. The CDR3 DNA is TGCAGTGCTCTTCGGGATTGGTATGGCTACACCTTC.

This clonotype was seen only a few times. The chain carries TRBV18 and TRBJ2-4, with D unresolved. This CDR3 spans 13 amino acids. Germline loops: CDR1 KGHSH, CDR2 LQKENI. V lost 1 base to trimming and J lost 0 bases, with 1 base between them. In DNA, the CDR3 is TGTGCCAGCTCACCACAAGCCAAAAACATTCAGTACTTC. Translating it yields CASSPQAKNIQYF.

The chain employs TRBV3-1 and TRBJ2-1; D is unclear. Trimming removed 1 base from V and 8 bases from J, with 15 bases in between. CDR1 is LGHDT, CDR2 YNNKEL, per germline (reference sequence). The CDR3 spans 15 residues. The CDR3: CASSQADGPRDEQFF. In DNA, the CDR3 is TGTGCCAGCAGCCAAGCGGACGGTCCAAGGGATGAGCAGTTCTTC.

This clonotype was recorded at least ten times. The chain couples TRBV5-8 to TRBJ2-1, with D possibly being TRBD1 (6 bases). V gave up 0 bases and J gave up 4 bases, with 8 bases separating them. The CDR3 contains 14 residues. Germline CDR1 SGHTS, CDR2 YDEGEE. The CDR3 nucleotides are TGTGCCAGCAGCTTGGGACAGGCGTACAATGAGCAGTTCTTC. As protein: CASSLGQAYNEQFF. Full variable domain (remainder filled in from reference TRBV5-8 and TRBJ2-1): EAGVTQSPTHLIKTRGQQATLRCSPISGHTSVYWYQQALGLGLQFLLWYDEGEERNRGNFPPRFSGRQFPNYSSELNVNALELEDSALYLCASSLGQAYNEQFFGPGTRLTVL.